This note documents a single TCR beta chain sequence. Its target is unknown. 13 Jbeta primers and 60 Vbeta primers were used for the PCR. The assay was immunoSEQ multiplex PCR, and TCRdb's table has in-frame clones only and misses some. The sample holds about 200,000 clones; roughly 83% are singletons and the top ten take 1.6%. This specimen comes from a study of cytomegalovirus exposure and HLA in healthy donors. Overall study: As an earlier analysis found, roughly 180 million T cells yielded fewer than 130 million unique TCR beta sequences.

Study-level findings and limits: In a later analysis, donors in an Asian-associated ancestry cluster reportedly had fewer N-insertions in productive TCRs than the cohort mean. Confirmation was obtained in vitro that a few CMV-associated chains are specific for CMV antigens.

From germline, CDR1 is LNHDA and CDR2 SQIVND (reference sequence). Trimming removed 2 bases from V and 4 bases from J, with 20 bases in between. There are 17 residues in the CDR3. Healthy bone marrow donors supplied every sample. The chain joins TRBV19 to TRBJ1-2; TRBD1 is a possible D gene (5 bases). Sample: PBMCs. The sequence was collected from a woman aged 50 to 65 in good health and CMV-seronegative. The CDR3 spells CASSIKTWSTVTYGYTF. The CDR3 DNA sequence: TGTGCCAGTAGTATAAAGACGTGGTCGACAGTTACCTATGGCTACACCTTC.